The 22 T cell receptor beta chains presented below share a single source sample, sequenced in a study of T cell responses to AZD1222 COVID-19 vaccine. The assay was immunoSEQ multiplex PCR, and TCRdb's table has in-frame clones only and misses some. The table shows more than 95,000 clones, with around 88% occurring only once. The sample in question was peripheral blood, obtained on day 0 of MenACWY control vaccination. These receptors all come from an adult in good health.

The chain uses TRBV10-3 and TRBJ2-3; 12 positions agree with TRBD2. V gave up 6 bases and J gave up 0 bases; unmatched junction bases: 1. Germline V gene sequence: CDR1 ENHRY, CDR2 SYGVKD. The CDR3 covers 15 residues. This CDR3 is CAIRGTSGSTDTQYF. Here the CDR3 DNA reads TGTGCCATCAGGGGGACTAGCGGGAGCACAGATACGCAGTATTTT.

The chain links TRBV7-9 to TRBJ1-6, with D unresolved. Trimming removed 0 bases from V and 6 bases from J, with 6 bases in between. CDR1 SEHNR and CDR2 FQNEAQ come from the germline V gene (reference sequence). This CDR3 is 14 amino acids long. The CDR3 spells CASSLAPVNSPLHF. The CDR3 DNA is TGTGCCAGCAGCTTAGCTCCGGTTAATTCACCCCTCCACTTT.

V usage is TRBV5-8 and J usage is TRBJ2-7; D remains ambiguous. Germline assignment: CDR1 SGHTS and CDR2 YDEGEE. Trimming took 2 bases from V and 3 from J, leaving 9 bases between them. The CDR3 consists of 13 residues. For the CDR3, the DNA is TGTGCCAGCAGCTTAACTCACGTCTACGAGCAGTACTTC. Its protein is CASSLTHVYEQYF.

The V gene is TRBV7-2, the J gene TRBJ2-1, with 13 bases lining up with TRBD2. Trimming removed 5 bases from V and 9 bases from J; junction bases left unmatched: 7. This CDR3 spans 15 amino acids. Germline loops: CDR1 SGHTA, CDR2 FQGNSA. The CDR3 DNA reads as TGTGCCAGCAGCCCCGGACTAGCGGGAGCCGGTGAGCAGTTCTTC. Its protein is CASSPGLAGAGEQFF.

The J gene is TRBJ2-3, the V gene TRBV7-2; 7 bases are a match to TRBD2. V shed 3 bases and J 3 bases; nucleotides not matched to a gene: 9. Germline V lookup: CDR1 SGHTA, CDR2 FQGNSA. The CDR3 spans 16 residues. CDR3 loop: CASSLIASGYTDTQYF. As DNA, the CDR3 is TGTGCCAGCAGCTTGATCGCTAGCGGTTATACAGATACGCAGTATTTT.

The CDR3 here is CASSLVIGGYYNEQFF. DNA for the CDR3: TGTGCCAGCAGCTTGGTGATAGGGGGATACTACAATGAGCAGTTCTTC. The genes are TRBV5-4 and TRBJ2-1; tentative D call: TRBD1 (6 bases). This CDR3 is built from 16 residues. Germline V lookup: CDR1 SGHNT, CDR2 YYREEE (reference sequence). Trimming left V 0 bases short and J 3 bases short, with 13 bases between.

The chain employs TRBV3-1 (or the pseudogene TRBV3-2) and TRBJ2-1, with 7 positions matching TRBD2. Germline trimming cut 2 bases from V and 11 bases from J; bases unmatched to any gene: 6. The CDR3 is 13 amino acids. Looked up from germline, CDR1 is LGHDT and CDR2 is YNNKEL (reference sequence). In nucleotides, the CDR3 is TGTGCCAGCAGCCAAAAGCGGGATTCGAAGCAGTTCTTC. It yields the protein CASSQKRDSKQFF.

CDR3 region: CAWGQEGGNYEQYF. The CDR3 DNA reads as TGTGCCTGGGGGCAGGAGGGAGGTAATTACGAGCAGTACTTC. This rearrangement joins TRBV30 to TRBJ2-7; possible D gene TRBD2, 6 bases. Deletions cut 5 bases from V and 4 bases from J, with 18 bases between. The germline V gene encodes CDR1 GTSNPN and CDR2 SVGIG (reference sequence). The CDR3 loop spans 14 amino acids.

V usage is TRBV19 and J usage is TRBJ1-2; the match to TRBD1 covers 9 bases. The CDR3 is made up of 13 amino acids. Germline CDR1 is LNHDA and CDR2 is SQIVND (reference sequence). With V trimmed by 3 bases and J by 7 bases, 3 bases remained unmatched. The CDR3 spells CASSIPTGGGYTF. Written as DNA, the CDR3 is TGTGCCAGTAGTATCCCGACAGGGGGTGGCTACACCTTC.

The rearrangement joins TRBV5-1 to TRBJ2-7; 9 nucleotides align to TRBD2. CDR1 and CDR2 from the germline V gene are SGHRS and YFSETQ. The CDR3 is made up of 15 amino acids. The trim removed 3 bases at V and 5 bases at J, leaving 9 bases unmatched. CDR3 sequence: CASSYLAGAQNEQYF. In nucleotides, the CDR3 is TGCGCCAGCAGCTACTTAGCGGGAGCCCAAAACGAGCAGTACTTC.

The chain carries TRBV13 and TRBJ1-1; D is unclear. In germline, CDR1 is PRHDT, CDR2 FYEKMQ (reference sequence). Trimming shortened V by 1 base and J by 5 bases, and 11 bases separated the two germline ends. The CDR3 loop spans 14 amino acids. CDR3 loop: CASSLAETVTEAFF. Written as DNA, the CDR3 is TGTGCCAGCAGCTTAGCCGAGACGGTGACTGAAGCTTTCTTT.

This sequence joins TRBV7-9 and TRBJ1-6, with TRBD1 matching 7 bases. V dropped 1 base and J dropped 13; count of bases not matched to a gene: 10. The CDR3 spans 15 residues. CDR1 and CDR2 from the germline V gene are SEHNR and FQNEAQ (reference sequence). The chain's CDR3 is CASSLDSQGGSPLHF. The CDR3 nucleotides read TGTGCCAGCAGCTTAGATTCCCAGGGGGGCAGCCCCCTCCACTTT.

The chain links TRBV23-1 to TRBJ2-1; D is perhaps TRBD2 (5 bases). TRBV23-1 is recorded as an ORF, its role being uncertain. V lost 0 bases and J 5 bases, leaving 11 bases between the germline ends. The length of the CDR3 is 15 residues. The CDR3 is CASSQSMAGHNEQFF. Written as DNA, the CDR3 is TGCGCCAGCAGTCAATCGATGGCGGGTCACAATGAGCAGTTCTTC.

The genes are TRBV24-1 and TRBJ1-2; TRBD1 agrees at 7 bases. The germline gives CDR1 KGHDR, CDR2 SFDVKD. This CDR3 region has 14 residues. V lost 4 bases to trimming and J lost 4 bases; unmatched junction nucleotides: 5. CDR3 sequence (DNA): TGTGCCACCAGTGACAACAGGGGAGTCTATGGCTACACCTTC. Translation gives CATSDNRGVYGYTF.

V is TRBV4-1 and J is TRBJ1-6; D possibly corresponds to TRBD1 (6 bases). V dropped 3 bases and J dropped 0 bases, with 12 bases sitting between them. The CDR3 sequence is 17 residues long. Germline V gene data show CDR1 as MGHRA and CDR2 as YSYEKL. CDR3 residues: CASSHLGQSSYNSPLHF. The CDR3 region has the DNA TGCGCCAGCAGCCACCTGGGACAAAGCTCCTATAATTCACCCCTCCACTTT.

This clone has only one observation. The chain uses TRBV3-1 (or the pseudogene TRBV3-2) and TRBJ1-6; D remains unclear. The germline CDR1 and CDR2 sequences are LGHDT and YNNKEL (reference sequence). V was trimmed by 1 base and J by 10 bases, leaving 14 bases between them. The CDR3 runs to 15 residues. The CDR3: CASSQGTLSGSPLHF. CDR3 nucleotide sequence: TGTGCCAGCAGCCAAGGGACGCTAAGTGGCTCACCCCTCCACTTT.

There are a few counts of this clone. The genes are TRBV12-3 or TRBV12-4 and TRBJ2-2, with D tentatively TRBD1 (5 bases). This CDR3 is built from 12 residues. Trimming left V 6 bases short and J 5 bases short, with 7 bases between. The CDR3 spells CASSTGTGELFF. DNA of the CDR3: TGTGCCAGCAGCACAGGAACCGGGGAGCTGTTTTTT.

V and J are TRBV7-6 and TRBJ2-1; 9 nucleotides agree with TRBD2. The germline V gene encodes CDR1 SGHVS and CDR2 FNYEAQ. The junction had 9 bases not matched to a gene; V was cut back by 1 base and J by 8 bases. CDR3 size: 16 residues. The CDR3 sequence: CASSLVGREGHYEQFF. The DNA for the CDR3 is TGTGCCAGCAGCTTAGTCGGGCGGGAGGGCCACTATGAGCAGTTCTTC.

The chain recombines TRBV4-2 with TRBJ2-1; 10 nucleotides line up with TRBD2. There are 16 residues in the CDR3. CDR1 LGHNA and CDR2 YNFKEQ come from the germline V gene. V gave up 2 bases and J gave up 7 bases; unmatched junction bases: 8. For the CDR3, the DNA is TGTGCCAGCAGCCAATCTCTAGCGGGAGTACGTAATGAGCAGTTCTTC. This gives the protein CASSQSLAGVRNEQFF.

The chain employs TRBV5-4 and TRBJ2-7; a weak D match, TRBD2 (5 bases). This CDR3 is built from 17 residues. Germline CDR1 is SGHNT and CDR2 is YYREEE (reference sequence). Deletions cut 0 bases from V and 0 bases from J, with 16 bases between. The CDR3 sequence: CASSLDQRALGSYEQYF. The CDR3 DNA reads as TGTGCCAGCAGCTTGGATCAGAGGGCCTTGGGCTCCTACGAGCAGTACTTC.

The chain is built from TRBV10-2 and TRBJ2-1; D may match TRBD1 or TRBD2 (5 bases each). The CDR3 is 13 amino acids. V was clipped by 4 bases and J by 14 bases, with 18 bases between them. Germline lookup yields CDR1 WSHSY and CDR2 SAAADI. The CDR3 loop is CASSVQPWVGEFF. Written as DNA, the CDR3 is TGCGCCAGCAGTGTCCAACCCTGGGTGGGGGAGTTCTTC.

This sequence joins TRBV11-2 and TRBJ2-6; D gene unclear. The germline CDR1 and CDR2 sequences are SGHAT and FQNNGV. The V end lost 4 bases, the J end lost 1 base, and 17 bases lay between the germline ends. CDR3 size: 18 residues. CDR3 coding DNA: TGTGCCAGCAGCTCCCCTATGACGGGCTCTTCTGGGGCCAACGTCCTGACTTTC. Encoded protein: CASSSPMTGSSGANVLTF. The full variable domain, completed using reference TRBV11-2 and TRBJ2-6, is EAGVAQSPRYKIIEKRQSVAFWCNPISGHATLYWYQQILGQGPKLLIQFQNNGVVDDSQLPKDRFSAERLKGVDSTLKIQPAKLEDSAVYLCASSSPMTGSSGANVLTFGAGSRLTVL.